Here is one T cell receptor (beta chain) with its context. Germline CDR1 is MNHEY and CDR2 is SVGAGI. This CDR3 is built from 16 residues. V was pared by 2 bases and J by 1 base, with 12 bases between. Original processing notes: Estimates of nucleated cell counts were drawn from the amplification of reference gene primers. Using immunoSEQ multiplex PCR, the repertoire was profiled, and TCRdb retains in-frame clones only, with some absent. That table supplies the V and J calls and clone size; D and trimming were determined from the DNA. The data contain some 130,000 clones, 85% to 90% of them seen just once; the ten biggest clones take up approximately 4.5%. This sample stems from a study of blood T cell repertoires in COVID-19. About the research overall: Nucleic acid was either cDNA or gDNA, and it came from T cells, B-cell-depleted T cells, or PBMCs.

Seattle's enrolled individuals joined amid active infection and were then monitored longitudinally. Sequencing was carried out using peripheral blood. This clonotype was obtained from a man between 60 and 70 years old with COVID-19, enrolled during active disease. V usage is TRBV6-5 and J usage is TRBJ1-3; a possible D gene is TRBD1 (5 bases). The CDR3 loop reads CASSYRSGGSGNTIYF. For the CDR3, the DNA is TGTGCCAGCAGTTACCGTTCGGGGGGTTCTGGAAACACCATATATTTT.